These 2 T cell receptor beta chains were all obtained from the same sample, sequenced in a study of shared clonotypes between healthy human individuals. Measured with immunoSEQ multiplex PCR; TCRdb has only the in-frame clones, and not every one. The sample contains some 1 million clones, about 77% of which appear only once. Material for sequencing was memory CD4+ T cells sorted from blood. Specified subset: CD45RA-negative fraction. These TCRs come from a man between 18 and 29 years old in good health.

The chain carries TRBV6-1 and TRBJ2-7, with D possibly being TRBD2 (7 bases). Trimming left V 6 bases short and J 3 bases short, with 18 bases between. The CDR3 contains 15 residues. Germline V gives CDR1 MNHNS, CDR2 SASEGT. DNA of the CDR3: TGTGCCAGCAGGCTACAGGGCCCGGGGGGCTACGAGCAGTACTTC. This encodes CASRLQGPGGYEQYF.

This sequence joins TRBV5-1 and TRBJ2-1; TRBD2 might be the D (5 bases). V lost 1 base, J lost 3 bases, and 14 bases lay in between. This CDR3 region has 16 residues. Germline CDR1 reads SGHRS; CDR2 reads YFSETQ. CDR3 sequence reads: CASSLPRDPGYNEQFF. The CDR3 region has the DNA TGCGCCAGCAGCTTGCCCCGGGATCCTGGCTACAATGAGCAGTTCTTC.